The next 20 T cell receptor beta chains were all read from a single sample in a study of identifying expanded T cells in peripheral blood. The repertoire was sequenced with immunoSEQ multiplex PCR; TCRdb's copy has only in-frame clones and lacks some. The table lists 90,000 to 100,000 clones, 88% of them singletons. The sequenced material came from blood. These receptors were collected from a person aged 18 to 69 in good health.

The chain uses TRBV7-2 and TRBJ1-3; no reliable D call. This CDR3 has 13 amino acids. Germline lookup yields CDR1 SGHTA and CDR2 FQGNSA. Trimming left V 3 bases short and J 4 bases short, with 7 bases between. The DNA for the CDR3 is TGTGCCAGCAGCTTTGAGTACGGAAACACCATATATTTT. It yields the protein CASSFEYGNTIYF.

In this sample, this clone turned up a few times. Its ends do not fully match the called genes, so a read error is possible. J is TRBJ1-2 and V is TRBV13; a weak D match, TRBD1 (5 bases). Germline V lookup: CDR1 PRHDT, CDR2 FYEKMQ (reference sequence). The CDR3 is 12 amino acids. The CDR3 protein is CASSLPMGTAAF. CDR3 bases: TGTGCCAGCAGCTTACCCATGGGGACGGCTGCTTTC. The whole variable domain, remainder taken from reference TRBV13 and TRBJ1-2, is AAGVIQSPRHLIKEKRETATLKCYPIPRHDTVYWYQQGPGQDPQFLISFYEKMQSDKGSIPDRFSAQQFSDYHSELNMSSLELGDSALYFCASSLPMGTAAFGSGTRLTVV.

The chain is built from TRBV18 and TRBJ2-7; the match to TRBD1 covers 9 bases. Losses at the gene ends were 6 bases for V and 4 bases for J; bases not matched to a gene: 10. The germline gives CDR1 KGHSH, CDR2 LQKENI. The CDR3 length is 15 residues. The CDR3 DNA sequence: TGTGCCAGCTCCCCGGGACAGGGAGGGACGTACGAGCAGTACTTC. Residues: CASSPGQGGTYEQYF.

This clone appeared once. The chain combines TRBV19 with TRBJ2-7, with 12 bases matching TRBD1. CDR1 is LNHDA and CDR2 is SQIVND in the germline V gene (reference sequence). J was trimmed by 5 bases and V by 4 bases; bases with no gene match: 12. The CDR3 contains 17 residues. The chain's CDR3 is CASSKGIGTGGFHEQYF. The DNA of the CDR3 is TGTGCCAGTAGTAAGGGTATCGGGACAGGGGGCTTCCACGAGCAGTACTTC.

The chain links TRBV5-1 to TRBJ2-1, with 8 bases that match TRBD1. J lost 7 bases, V lost 1 base, and 4 bases had no gene match. The CDR3 runs 14 residues. Germline V gene data show CDR1 as SGHRS and CDR2 as YFSETQ. The CDR3 region is CASSLQDRENEQFF. The CDR3 region has the DNA TGCGCCAGCAGCTTGCAGGACAGGGAAAATGAGCAGTTCTTC.

The chain recombines TRBV5-1 with TRBJ2-2; D tentatively fits TRBD1 or TRBD2 (5 bases each). V was trimmed by 0 bases and J by 3 bases, leaving 9 bases between them. There are 15 residues in the CDR3. Germline CDR1 reads SGHRS; CDR2 reads YFSETQ. CDR3 sequence (DNA): TGCGCCAGCAGCTTGGGAGGGGCCTACACCGGGGAGCTGTTTTTT. Its protein is CASSLGGAYTGELFF.

The V call is TRBV5-1, the J call TRBJ1-1; 11 bases map to TRBD1. The CDR3 length is 16 residues. Germline V gene data show CDR1 as SGHRS and CDR2 as YFSETQ. With V trimmed by 4 bases and J by 5 bases, 10 bases remained unmatched. The CDR3 bases are TGCGCCAGCAGCCCAGGACAGGGGGCGCGAGGGACTGAAGCTTTCTTT. Encoded protein: CASSPGQGARGTEAFF.

V gene TRBV18 combines with J gene TRBJ1-2; D is unresolved. V was pared by 2 bases and J by 6 bases, with 13 bases between. The germline V gene encodes CDR1 KGHSH and CDR2 LQKENI. This CDR3 is 14 amino acids long. The CDR3 reads CASSPTAGQDGYTF. The CDR3 DNA reads as TGTGCCAGCTCACCAACGGCAGGTCAGGATGGCTACACCTTC.

About this clone: Relative to the germline gene, one junction end is altered; a read error may explain this. The V and J genes are TRBV6-1 and TRBJ2-7; TRBD1 matches 9 bases. There are 12 residues in the CDR3. Germline CDR1 reads MNHNS; CDR2 reads SASEGT. The CDR3 region is CASNPDRGYRFF. The CDR3 DNA sequence: TGTGCCAGCAACCCGGACAGGGGCTACCGTTTCTTC.

This clone has only one observation. J is TRBJ2-1 and V is TRBV7-8; D not certain. CDR1 SGHVS and CDR2 FQNEAQ come from the germline V gene. CDR3 length: 15 amino acids. Between the trimmed V and J ends, which lost 1 base and 10 bases, there was a span of 17 bases. The CDR3 coding sequence is TGTGCCAGCAGCTTAGTTGTTTCGGGTCTCGGGGAGCAGTTCTTC. Its translation is CASSLVVSGLGEQFF.

The chain carries TRBV7-7 and TRBJ2-2; 8 bases line up with TRBD1. The CDR3 consists of 14 residues. J was trimmed by 1 base and V by 8 bases; bases with no gene match: 3. CDR1 is SSHAT, CDR2 FNYEAQ, per germline (reference sequence). CDR3 amino acids: CASSGTGNTGELFF. The CDR3 coding sequence is TGTGCCAGCTCCGGGACAGGGAACACCGGGGAGCTGTTTTTT.

The rearrangement uses TRBV30 and TRBJ2-5, with TRBD1 matching over 10 bases. CDR1 and CDR2 from the germline V gene are GTSNPN and SVGIG (reference sequence). J was trimmed by 6 bases and V by 0 bases; bases with no gene match: 4. This CDR3 comprises 14 residues. The chain's CDR3 is CAWSVDRGSQTQYF. The CDR3 region has the DNA TGTGCCTGGAGTGTGGACAGGGGGTCTCAGACCCAGTACTTC. Looking up the rest from reference TRBV30 and TRBJ2-5 gives the full variable domain: SQTIHQWPATLVQPVGSPLSLECTVEGTSNPNLYWYRQAAGRGLQLLFYSVGIGQISSEVPQNLSASRPQDRQFILSSKKLLLSDSGFYLCAWSVDRGSQTQYFGPGTRLLVL.

The chain employs TRBV5-1 and TRBJ2-1; D gene ambiguous. CDR3 size: 15 residues. Germline values: CDR1 SGHRS, CDR2 YFSETQ. V lost 2 bases to trimming and J lost 0 bases, with 9 bases between them. The chain's CDR3 is CASSLDRSSYNEQFF. The DNA for the CDR3 is TGCGCCAGCAGCTTAGACCGTAGCTCCTACAATGAGCAGTTCTTC.

The genes are TRBV5-1 and TRBJ1-2; D gene uncertain. The CDR3 has 15 residues. V was clipped by 1 base and J by 7 bases, with 17 bases between them. CDR1 is SGHRS, CDR2 YFSETQ, per germline. As DNA, the CDR3 is TGCGCCAGCAGCTTGACTACTCGGGAGTCGGTTGGCTACACCTTC. This codes for CASSLTTRESVGYTF.

The chain joins TRBV6-1 to TRBJ2-7; D is undetermined. In germline, CDR1 is MNHNS, CDR2 SASEGT. V was pared by 3 bases and J by 4 bases, with 16 bases between. This CDR3 is built from 15 residues. The CDR3 DNA follows: TGTGCCAGCAGTGATTACCCCGGACGGGCATACGAGCAGTACTTC. Translating it yields CASSDYPGRAYEQYF.

In nucleotides, the CDR3 is TGTGCCAGCAGGAGGACAGCCTCGGCAGAGACCCAGTACTTC. Protein product: CASRRTASAETQYF. This chain uses TRBV6-1 with TRBJ2-5, with a possible D match to TRBD1 (6 bases). The germline CDR1 and CDR2 sequences are MNHNS and SASEGT. The CDR3 is 14 amino acids. The V and J ends lost 6 bases and 4 bases respectively, with 15 bases between them.

The rearrangement links TRBV18 to TRBJ1-5; 8 positions agree with TRBD1. This CDR3 comprises 14 residues. The V and J ends lost 3 bases and 7 bases, in that order; junction bases with no gene match: 5. Germline-derived CDR1 and CDR2 are KGHSH and LQKENI. CDR3 DNA sequence: TGTGCCAGCTCACCGGACAGGGTCGGGCAGCCCCAGCATTTT. Protein product: CASSPDRVGQPQHF.

This chain joins TRBV11-2 and TRBJ2-7; 7 bases are a match to TRBD1. Per germline, CDR1 SGHAT and CDR2 FQNNGV. After removal of 8 bases from V and 0 bases from J, the junction contained 7 bases not matched to a gene. This CDR3 is 14 amino acids long. In DNA, the CDR3 is TGTGCCAGCGGTAACCAGGGGGACTCCTACGAGCAGTACTTC. Protein product: CASGNQGDSYEQYF.

This clone appeared a single time. The chain has TRBV19 and TRBJ1-6; the D is unclear. Trimming pared 7 bases from V and 7 bases from J, leaving 14 bases between. CDR3 length equals 14 residues. Per germline, CDR1 LNHDA and CDR2 SQIVND (reference sequence). The CDR3 coding sequence is TGTGCCAGTAAGGGTGGGCAGGTAAATTCACCCCTCCACTTT. It is translated as CASKGGQVNSPLHF. Supplemented by reference TRBV19 and TRBJ1-6, the full variable domain reads DGGITQSPKYLFRKEGQNVTLSCEQNLNHDAMYWYRQDPGQGLRLIYYSQIVNDFQKGDIAEGYSVSREKKESFPLTVTSAQKNPTAFYLCASKGGQVNSPLHFGNGTRLTVT.

The sample holds one count of this clone. The chain couples TRBV6-6 to TRBJ1-6; D perhaps matches TRBD1 (6 bases). Germline CDR1 and CDR2: MNHNY and SVGAGI (reference sequence). V shed 5 bases and J shed 7 bases, with 15 bases lying between them. This CDR3 has 15 amino acids. CDR3 region: CASSPPQGRNSPLHF. For the CDR3, the DNA is TGTGCCAGCAGTCCCCCACAGGGAAGAAATTCACCCCTCCACTTT.